This T cell receptor beta chain was documented in a study of follicular helper T cells after annual influenza vaccination. Trimming cost V 6 bases and J 1 base, with 12 bases left between them. Per germline, CDR1 MNHNS and CDR2 SASEGT. The length of the CDR3 is 14 residues. Comment on this clone: Its antigen is not identified.

Time point given: 2015-2016 season, 7 days after influenza vaccination. Findings and caveats of the study: Productive TCRB sequences came from only about 9-22% of cells.

Here immunoSEQ multiplex PCR was the method, and the copy in TCRdb shows in-frame clones only, minus some. The sample holds roughly 4,900 clones, around 80% seen once. The material was CXCR5+ CD38- circulating T follicular helper cells from blood, obtained 7 days after influenza vaccination. Noted subset: circulating Tfh, non-naive CD4+CXCR5+PD-1+ (ICOS+CD38+ or ICOS-CD38-). The chain joins TRBV6-1 to TRBJ1-2; a weak D match, TRBD1 (6 bases). The source of this sequence is an adult who received the influenza vaccine. CDR3 region: CASSTGSVNYGYTF. For the CDR3, the DNA is TGTGCCAGCAGCACAGGGTCGGTTAACTATGGCTACACCTTC.